This T cell receptor (beta chain) stems from a study of graft-versus-host responses after intestinal transplantation (dated by TCRdb to about 2021). General notes on the study: Multivisceral, liver-intestinal, or isolated intestinal transplants were received by the recipients. Every recipient was given anti-thymocyte globulin induction, followed by around three years of maintenance tacrolimus and steroids. Bulk TCR-beta CDR3 sequencing was used to track graft-versus-host and host-versus-graft alloreactive T cell clones in the graft, circulation and bone marrow after intestinal transplantation. Alloreactive clones were identified by sequencing pre-transplant mixed lymphocyte reaction products and comparing them with unstimulated pre-transplant donor and recipient T cells. Of the 20 to 25 intestinal transplant recipients enrolled in the cohort, one of whom was a retransplant, 3 patients without pretransplant specimens were excluded. Donor T cell macrochimerism was defined as a peak of at least 4% donor T cells among recipient peripheral blood mononuclear cells. Rather than being sequenced by the commercial service, samples from three later patients were sequenced in-house on an Illumina MiSeq and processed with MiXCR.

The germline V gene (reference sequence) specifies LNHDA as CDR1 and SQIVND as CDR2. Including the terminal cysteine and phenylalanine, the CDR3 comprises 15 residues. The CDR3 DNA has 45 bases and is translated from base 1. V loses 5 bases at its end and J loses 4 bases; junction bases beyond the gene matches: 4. In the case of this clone: This clone's antigen is unknown. No base qualities exist here, and no much larger clone lies one base off it.

This specimen's time point label, per the study, means: cells obtained before transplantation from donor or recipient. CD3+CD4+ and CD3+CD8+ populations were FACS-sorted from unstimulated pre-transplant donor and recipient cells taken from spleen or lymph nodes. Libraries were built with the immunoSEQ multiplex PCR assay. For most patients, genomic DNA was isolated with the Qiagen DNeasy Blood and Tissue Kit and sent frozen to Adaptive Biotechnologies for TCR sequencing. Adaptive Biotechnologies carried out high-throughput TCR-beta CDR3 sequencing of genomic DNA for most patients. As for the original processing: TCR sequencing data for roughly 20 patients were retrieved from Adaptive's ImmunoSEQ software; a few other patients were processed with MiXCR and VDJtools. To correct CD4 versus CD8 sorting errors, sequences present in both subsets at a frequency ratio below 5:1 were removed. CDR3 nucleotide sequences shared between donor and recipient were removed because the origin of such sequences could not be assigned. Alloreactive clones required at least 2-fold expansion over unstimulated cells and minimum CFSE-low frequency of 0.002% (template counts) or 0.001% (read counts). Clones detected in sequenced pre-transplant spleen, lymph node, or MLR CFSE-low populations of the donor or recipient were defined as mappable. The cumulative frequency of alloreactive clones was calculated as a percentage of all sequences, weighted by copy number. This is the immuneACCESS table as TCRdb keeps it, with only in-frame sequences that have V and J called. A part of the clones is gone; compared with another copy, unresolved V genes explain less than half, and the rest is unexplained. V, J and clone size are taken as reported in that table, and D and trimming were inferred from the DNA itself. This sample holds roughly 96,000 clones; roughly 90% were observed only once. The ten largest clones add up to approximately 0.5% of the sample.

General study outcomes and caveats: Early after transplant, peak levels of circulating GvH clones were associated with declines in HvG clones. The conclusions were limited by the relatively low number and heterogeneity of the intestinal transplant patients. GvH clones turned up in recipient bone marrow, with some appearing earlier in ileal mucosa or blood, a pattern consistent with an intestinal mucosal origin. In the allografts of patients with donor T cell macrochimerism, GvH to HvG T cell clonal ratios were high.

This clonotype was sampled from a human donor who received an intestinal transplant. The rearrangement combines TRBV19 with TRBJ2-1; 11 bases in the middle match TRBD2. This material consisted of unstimulated CD8+ T cells sorted from spleen or lymph node cells, taken before intestinal transplant. CDR3 protein: CASSWGLADYNEQFF. The DNA sequence follows: TGTGCCAGTAGTTGGGGACTAGCGGATTACAATGAGCAGTTCTTC. Supplemented by the reference TRBV19 and TRBJ2-1 proteins around the CDR3, the complete variable domain is DGGITQSPKYLFRKEGQNVTLSCEQNLNHDAMYWYRQDPGQGLRLIYYSQIVNDFQKGDIAEGYSVSREKKESFPLTVTSAQKNPTAFYLCASSWGLADYNEQFFGPGTRLTVL.